What follows is one T cell receptor (beta chain) and its context. No antigen is known for it. Base quality data are lacking; no much larger clone is found one base away. This sample was taken from a study of CD8+ T cells in alopecia areata (dated 2018 in TCRdb). About the study as a whole: The treated patients took part in an open-label pilot trial in which moderate-to-severe alopecia areata was treated with oral tofacitinib at 5 to 10 mg twice daily. Patients stayed on tofacitinib for 6 to 18 months and then had 6 months of follow-up off drug so that delayed response and recurrence could be assessed. The study used high-throughput TCRbeta sequencing to examine T cell clonal expansion in alopecia areata, in both the C3H/HeJ mouse model and human patients. In humans, TCRbeta sequencing was performed on scalp tissue and on sorted CD4+ and CD8+ peripheral blood T cells from healthy controls and from patients with patchy or totalis/universalis alopecia areata. Patients on tofacitinib were biopsied at baseline and after 4 and 24 weeks of treatment, and several of the patients also had a later scalp biopsy. Clonality in the scalp was compared among normal scalp (n=4), patchy alopecia areata scalp (n=8), and alopecia totalis/universalis scalp (n=8). RNA was extracted with the PAXgene miRNA kit for fixed scalp, the miRNeasy kit for PBMCs, and the RNeasy kit for mouse skin. immunoSEQ multiplex PCR using 35 Vbeta forward primers and 13 Jbeta reverse primers was used to amplify TCRbeta CDR3 regions.

The paper as a whole reports these results and caveats: Lesional scalp, especially in alopecia totalis/universalis, showed higher clonality and more expanded CD8+ clones than normal scalp, suggesting antigenic drive. Unlike mouse skin, which is dominated by gammadelta T cells, normal human skin has resident alphabeta T cells that are also sequenced, and this complicates analysis of the scalp TCR repertoire. Shared TCR sequences between patients were less evident than in mice, which may be partly attributable to HLA diversity in the patient population.

From the cysteine through the phenylalanine, the CDR3 covers 15 amino acids. CDR3 DNA only is kept here, 45 bases in frame from base 1. The germline V gene provides CDR1 SGHAT and CDR2 FQNNGV. The V and J ends are trimmed by 3 bases and 0 bases, leaving 8 bases between them. The time point label, read with the paper, signifies: baseline before oral tofacitinib. From alopecia areata patients, peripheral blood was collected along with lesional scalp punch biopsies. PBMCs were separated by density centrifugation and stained for CD3, CD4 and CD8, after which CD4+ and CD8+ T cells were sorted on a FACSAria. Preparation of the library involved the immunoSEQ multiplex PCR assay. For TCR sequencing, RNA was extracted from every sample and reverse transcribed into cDNA to serve as template. SuperScript III was used for first-strand cDNA synthesis, primed with a 2:1 mix of oligo-dT and random hexamers. A synthetic immune receptor repertoire was used to measure amplification bias, and any remaining bias was corrected computationally. The authors processed their data as follows. Raw reads were preprocessed for error removal, and CDR3 was defined according to IMGT conventions as running from the conserved cysteine to phenylalanine. To get clonality, Shannon entropy was normalized by log2 of the number of productive unique TCRs and the result was subtracted from 1. Scalp TCRbeta sequences were cross-referenced with sorted blood CD4 and CD8 repertoires so that the CD4 or CD8 identity of scalp clones could be inferred. In TCRdb, the immuneACCESS table is reduced to in-frame sequences with V and J assigned. These tables do not hold every clone; where another copy was compared, an unresolved V gene accounts for under half, and the others remain unexplained. The DNA was the basis for D and trimming; V, J and clone size are from that table. The table for this sample lists some 51,000 clones; roughly 96% of them were counted only once. The ten largest clones represent under 30% of the sample.

Recombination joined TRBV11-2 with TRBJ2-2; the D gene cannot be named for sure. This material consisted of CD8+ T cells sorted from blood, taken at week 0. The receptor was isolated from a human donor with alopecia areata. The CDR3 is CASSLGYANTGELFF. In nucleotide form, the sequence is TGTGCCAGCAGCTTGGGCTACGCGAACACCGGGGAGCTGTTTTTT.